The source of this TCR beta chain is a study of cytomegalovirus exposure and HLA in healthy donors. Study-wide points: In an earlier analysis, about 87% or about 30%: the productive usage of most TCR beta V segments.

This clone occurred once. Its antigen is unidentified. At sampling all donors were nominally healthy, likely with unrecorded immune exposures. With 60 Vbeta and 13 Jbeta primers, the PCR was carried out. Repertoires were generated with immunoSEQ multiplex PCR, while TCRdb's copy carries only in-frame clones and drops some. The table shows 160,000 or so clones, with 70% to 80% occurring only once. CDR1 and CDR2 (germline): MNHNS, SASEGT. The CDR3 is 13 residues long. V lost 6 bases and J 3 bases, leaving 8 bases between the germline ends. Sequenced sample: PBMCs. The TCR comes from a man in his thirties or forties in good health and CMV-seropositive. This chain joins TRBV6-1 and TRBJ2-2; TRBD2 might be the D (5 bases). The CDR3 bases are TGTGCCAGCAGCCTACTAGACACCGGGGAGCTGTTTTTT. Protein product: CASSLLDTGELFF.